These 29 T cell receptor beta chains were all obtained from the same sample, sequenced in a study of blood T cell repertoires in COVID-19. Profiled with immunoSEQ multiplex PCR; TCRdb holds only in-frame clones, not every one. The sample lists tens of thousands of clones, about 90% occurring once. The sample comprised peripheral blood. The receptors come from a man in his 60s with acute or convalescent COVID-19.

J is TRBJ2-1 and V is TRBV27, with 9 positions matching TRBD2. Germline V gene sequence: CDR1 MNHEY, CDR2 SMNVEV (reference sequence). V was clipped by 0 bases and J by 8 bases; unmatched bases: 8. The CDR3 consists of 16 residues. The CDR3 sequence is CASSLSGGRATHEQFF. Here the CDR3 DNA reads TGTGCCAGCAGTTTATCCGGCGGGAGGGCCACTCATGAGCAGTTCTTC.

The chain joins TRBV30 to TRBJ2-2, with 7 nucleotides matching TRBD1. V shed 3 bases and J 5 bases; nucleotides not matched to a gene: 6. The CDR3 consists of 14 residues. The germline V gene has CDR1 GTSNPN and CDR2 SVGIG (reference sequence). The chain's CDR3 is CAWRPQGSTGELFF. CDR3 bases: TGTGCCTGGAGACCACAGGGGAGTACCGGGGAGCTGTTTTTT.

V and J are TRBV5-6 and TRBJ2-7; D gene ambiguous. The CDR3 consists of 16 residues. The germline V and J ends were trimmed by 0 bases and 0 bases, with 13 bases remaining between them. The V gene's germline CDR1 is SGHDT and CDR2 YYEEEE. The DNA of the CDR3 is TGTGCCAGCAGCTTGGGAGGTCGGCTCAGCTCCTACGAGCAGTACTTC. It specifies CASSLGGRLSSYEQYF. Looking up the rest from reference TRBV5-6 and TRBJ2-7 gives the full variable domain: DAGVTQSPTHLIKTRGQQVTLRCSPKSGHDTVSWYQQALGQGPQFIFQYYEEEERQRGNFPDRFSGHQFPNYSSELNVNALLLGDSALYLCASSLGGRLSSYEQYFGPGTRLTVT.

V is TRBV24-1 and J is TRBJ2-1, with D possibly being TRBD2 (5 bases). Trimming stripped 4 bases from V and 0 bases from J, with 15 bases between. Germline CDR1 KGHDR, CDR2 SFDVKD. This CDR3 is 17 amino acids long. The CDR3 DNA sequence: TGTGCCACCAGTGACCTAACCGGAGGAACCTCCTACAATGAGCAGTTCTTC. Its protein is CATSDLTGGTSYNEQFF.

The J gene is TRBJ2-5, the V gene TRBV6-2 or TRBV6-3, with D tentatively TRBD1 (5 bases). CDR3 length: 16 amino acids. The germline CDR1 and CDR2 sequences are MNHEY and SVGEGT. The V end lost 0 bases, the J end lost 1 base, and 12 bases lay between the germline ends. CDR3 loop: CASSYSRWQGQETQYF. The DNA of the CDR3 is TGTGCCAGCAGTTACTCCCGCTGGCAGGGCCAAGAGACCCAGTACTTC.

The chain employs TRBV5-5 and TRBJ1-6; 9 nucleotides line up with TRBD1. In germline, CDR1 is SGHKS, CDR2 YYEKEE (reference sequence). This CDR3 contains 15 residues. Trimming at V came to 0 bases and at J to 10 bases, leaving 5 bases not matched to a gene. In DNA, the CDR3 is TGTGCCAGCAGCTTGGATGGGACAGGGCCGTCACCCCTCCACTTT. Translated: CASSLDGTGPSPLHF.

This clone was picked up a small number of times. The J gene is TRBJ1-1, the V gene TRBV19; unclear D gene. This CDR3 contains 14 residues. CDR1 is LNHDA and CDR2 is SQIVND in the germline V gene (reference sequence). The V end lost 5 bases, the J end lost 8 bases, and 18 bases lay between the germline ends. CDR3 coding DNA: TGTGCCAGTAGTCGCGATCCGCTACCGGTAGAAGCTTTCTTT. Protein: CASSRDPLPVEAFF.

The chain links TRBV7-2 to TRBJ2-5, with 10 bases fitting TRBD1. The CDR3 has 16 residues. CDR1 is SGHTA and CDR2 is FQGNSA in the germline V gene. J lost 5 bases, V lost 1 base, and 7 bases had no gene match. Written as DNA, the CDR3 is TGTGCCAGCAGCTTAGAACCGGGACAGGGGTGGGAGACCCAGTACTTC. This codes for CASSLEPGQGWETQYF.

The CDR3 coding sequence is TGTGCCATCAGTGAGTCGTCCCGGGATCTAAAGCGCTACACCTTC. This sequence encodes CAISESSRDLKRYTF. The chain employs TRBV10-3 and TRBJ1-2; D gene uncertain. Germline loops: CDR1 ENHRY, CDR2 SYGVKD. Between the trimmed V and J ends, which lost 0 bases and 9 bases, there was a span of 17 bases. The CDR3 totals 15 residues.

This clone showed up just once. V usage is TRBV7-3 and J usage is TRBJ2-7; 7 bases agree with TRBD2. After removal of 1 base from V and 3 bases from J, the junction contained 3 bases not matched to a gene. The CDR3 sequence is 14 residues long. CDR1 is SGHTA and CDR2 is FQGTGA in the germline V gene. CDR3 nucleotides: TGTGCCAGCAGCTTAAATGCGGGGGACTACGAGCAGTACTTC. Translation: CASSLNAGDYEQYF.

The chain links TRBV7-6 to TRBJ1-5; the D gene is possibly TRBD1 (6 bases). Germline-derived CDR1 and CDR2 are SGHVS and FNYEAQ. The CDR3 has 15 amino acids. V lost 5 bases and J lost 1, with 12 bases in between. The chain's CDR3 is CASSILTGSNQPQHF. The CDR3 bases are TGTGCCAGCAGCATACTAACAGGGAGCAATCAGCCCCAGCATTTT.

This rearrangement joins TRBV6-5 to TRBJ2-3; a weak D match, TRBD2 (5 bases). From germline, CDR1 is MNHEY and CDR2 SVGAGI. The CDR3 sequence is 15 residues long. Trimming pared 5 bases from V and 4 bases from J, leaving 16 bases between. The CDR3 here is CASSPAPSNADTQYF. CDR3 DNA sequence: TGTGCCAGCAGTCCCGCTCCTAGCAACGCAGATACGCAGTATTTT.

The rearrangement links TRBV4-2 to TRBJ2-2, with 7 bases identical to TRBD2. The trim removed 4 bases at V and 4 bases at J, leaving 15 bases unmatched. Germline lookup yields CDR1 LGHNA and CDR2 YNFKEQ. The CDR3 totals 18 residues. CDR3 DNA: TGTGCCAGCAGCCTAAAACCGGGACTACTAGAAACCACCGGGGAGCTGTTTTTT. As protein: CASSLKPGLLETTGELFF.

The rearrangement joins TRBV7-2 to TRBJ2-1; 14 bases agree with TRBD2. The CDR3 spans 16 residues. Germline lookup yields CDR1 SGHTA and CDR2 FQGNSA. Unmatched junction bases numbered 11, after V lost 7 bases and J lost 9 bases. The DNA of the CDR3 is TGTGCCAGCACCTCTTTGGGACTAGCGGGAGAAGGTGAGCAGTTCTTC. As protein: CASTSLGLAGEGEQFF.

V usage is TRBV5-4 and J usage is TRBJ1-4; D is possibly TRBD1 (5 bases). The CDR3 has 15 residues. Germline V gives CDR1 SGHNT, CDR2 YYREEE (reference sequence). Trimming shortened V by 4 bases and J by 8 bases, and 18 bases separated the two germline ends. This CDR3 is CASSPSVRTNEKLFF. The DNA of the CDR3 is TGTGCCAGCAGCCCCTCAGTAAGGACAAACGAAAAACTGTTTTTT.

This chain connects TRBV9 to TRBJ2-1, with 11 bases fitting TRBD2. The junction had 8 bases not matched to a gene; V was cut back by 4 bases and J by 8 bases. Germline V gene data show CDR1 as SGDLS and CDR2 as YYNGEE. CDR3 length: 15 residues. CDR3 bases: TGTGCCAGCAGCCCTAGACTAGCGGGGCGGGATGAGCAGTTCTTC. It encodes CASSPRLAGRDEQFF. The full variable domain, in which reference TRBV9 and TRBJ2-1 provide the parts outside the CDR3, is DSGVTQTPKHLITATGQRVTLRCSPRSGDLSVYWYQQSLDQGLQFLIQYYNGEERAKGNILERFSAQQFPDLHSELNLSSLELGDSALYFCASSPRLAGRDEQFFGPGTRLTVL.

The chain joins TRBV5-6 to TRBJ1-1; no firm D call. Trimming took 0 bases from V and 4 from J, leaving 7 bases between them. Germline-derived CDR1 and CDR2 are SGHDT and YYEEEE. The CDR3 is 13 amino acids. CDR3 in amino acids: CASSLDPRTEAFF. The CDR3 DNA reads TGTGCCAGCAGCTTGGATCCGCGCACTGAAGCTTTCTTT.

The rearrangement joins TRBV7-9 to TRBJ2-7, with 10 bases that match TRBD2. J was trimmed by 1 base and V by 6 bases; bases with no gene match: 12. Germline CDR1 reads SEHNR; CDR2 reads FQNEAQ (reference sequence). The CDR3 totals 17 residues. The CDR3 reads CASSPRPLAGVSYEQYF. In nucleotides, the CDR3 is TGTGCCAGCAGTCCTAGACCCCTAGCGGGAGTATCCTACGAGCAGTACTTC.

The chain recombines TRBV6-5 with TRBJ1-1; the match to TRBD1 covers 8 bases. CDR1 MNHEY and CDR2 SVGAGI come from the germline V gene. V trimming: 7 bases; J trimming: 2 bases; junction bases outside the gene matches: 6. The CDR3 is 14 amino acids. The CDR3 nucleotides are TGTGCCAGCATCTCACAGGGGGGAAACACTGAAGCTTTCTTT. This sequence encodes CASISQGGNTEAFF.

V is TRBV7-9 and J is TRBJ2-1; 9 positions agree with TRBD1. The CDR3 runs 18 residues. V trimming: 6 bases; J trimming: 6 bases; junction bases outside the gene matches: 18. Germline V gene sequence: CDR1 SEHNR, CDR2 FQNEAQ (reference sequence). The CDR3 loop is CASRPTGGEVLRGNEQFF. CDR3 DNA sequence: TGTGCCAGCAGGCCCACAGGGGGCGAAGTTCTCCGGGGCAATGAGCAGTTCTTC.

The CDR3 sequence is CASSQVSGVGNTIYF. The CDR3, as DNA: TGCGCCAGCAGCCAAGTATCCGGGGTCGGAAACACCATATATTTT. The chain couples TRBV4-1 to TRBJ1-3; D is undetermined. The CDR3 length is 15 residues. CDR1 and CDR2 from the germline V gene are MGHRA and YSYEKL. Trimming shortened V by 1 base and J by 4 bases, and 11 bases separated the two germline ends.

The chain combines TRBV9 with TRBJ2-7; unclear D gene. This CDR3 spans 14 amino acids. The V and J ends lost 1 base and 3 bases respectively, with 11 bases between them. In germline, CDR1 is SGDLS, CDR2 YYNGEE. CDR3 DNA sequence: TGTGCCAGCAGCGTATCTGGGTCGGGCTACGAGCAGTACTTC. Its translation: CASSVSGSGYEQYF.

The chain uses TRBV4-1 and TRBJ2-3; TRBD2 aligns across 8 bases. The junction had 7 bases not matched to a gene; V was cut back by 0 bases and J by 2 bases. There are 17 residues in the CDR3. CDR1 is MGHRA and CDR2 is YSYEKL in the germline V gene. In DNA form, the CDR3 reads TGCGCCAGCAGCCAAGATCAAGGAGCGGGAGTCACAGATACGCAGTATTTT. It yields the protein CASSQDQGAGVTDTQYF.

V and J are TRBV7-8 and TRBJ1-5; 9 positions agree with TRBD1. After removal of 5 bases from V and 1 base from J, the junction contained 3 bases not matched to a gene. The CDR3 runs to 15 residues. The germline V gene encodes CDR1 SGHVS and CDR2 FQNEAQ. CDR3 residues: CASSRGQGSNQPQHF. CDR3 nucleotide sequence: TGTGCCAGCAGCCGCGGACAGGGGAGCAATCAGCCCCAGCATTTT.

The chain carries TRBV7-3 and TRBJ2-1, with TRBD2 matching over 7 bases. This CDR3 contains 15 residues. The trim removed 2 bases at V and 2 bases at J, leaving 3 bases unmatched. Germline-derived CDR1 and CDR2 are SGHTA and FQGTGA. The CDR3 loop reads CASSLVGGPYNEQFF. The CDR3 coding sequence is TGTGCCAGCAGCTTAGTGGGAGGGCCCTACAATGAGCAGTTCTTC. The entire variable domain, with the rest obtained from reference TRBV7-3 and TRBJ2-1, is as follows: GAGVSQTPSNKVTEKGKYVELRCDPISGHTALYWYRQSLGQGPEFLIYFQGTGAADDSGLPNDRFFAVRPEGSVSTLKIQRTERGDSAVYLCASSLVGGPYNEQFFGPGTRLTVL.

The chain has TRBV7-6 and TRBJ2-7; D gene unclear. The germline V gene has CDR1 SGHVS and CDR2 FNYEAQ. The ends were cut back, 1 base at V and 3 bases at J, with 7 bases in the middle. This CDR3 has 13 residues. CDR3 protein: CASSLGAGYEQYF. CDR3 in DNA: TGTGCCAGCAGCTTAGGGGCCGGCTACGAGCAGTACTTC.

V usage is TRBV2 and J usage is TRBJ1-2; D not resolved. The V and J ends lost 2 bases and 4 bases respectively, with 14 bases between them. CDR3 length: 15 amino acids. From germline, CDR1 is SNHLY and CDR2 FYNNEI. The chain's CDR3 is CASSEMQAMRYGYTF. The CDR3 bases are TGTGCCAGCAGTGAAATGCAGGCCATGCGCTATGGCTACACCTTC.

The chain employs TRBV7-2 and TRBJ2-2; D gene unclear. V was shortened by 8 bases and J by 5 bases, with 12 bases between the two germline ends. This CDR3 has 13 residues. Germline assignment: CDR1 SGHTA and CDR2 FQGNSA. The DNA of the CDR3 is TGTGCCAGCTTTCAGAAATTAACCGGGGAGCTGTTTTTT. Translating it yields CASFQKLTGELFF.

The chain recombines TRBV6-5 with TRBJ1-5; 8 bases agree with TRBD1. Trimming cost V 0 bases and J 5 bases; bases outside gene matches: 6. Germline CDR1 reads MNHEY; CDR2 reads SVGAGI. The CDR3 has 16 amino acids. CDR3 sequence reads: CASSYSSQGADQPQHF. The CDR3 DNA reads TGTGCCAGCAGTTACTCTTCCCAGGGGGCCGATCAGCCCCAGCATTTT.